The entry below gives a single TCR beta chain sequence along with its context. How the authors handled the data: Using reference gene primer amplification, nucleated cell counts were estimated. Here immunoSEQ multiplex PCR was the method, and the copy in TCRdb shows in-frame clones only, minus some. V and J calls and clone size follow that table, whereas D and trimming were derived from the DNA. Of 170,000 or so clones listed, 85% were seen once; the top ten hold 6.2%. These data come from a study of blood T cell repertoires in COVID-19. About the research overall: Whether acute or convalescent, the COVID-19 samples came from the United States, Italy and Spain.

V lost 1 base to trimming and J lost 5 bases; unmatched junction nucleotides: 7. The CDR3 runs to 14 residues. Germline values: CDR1 SQVTM, CDR2 ANQGSEA. Adults between roughly 18 and 90 years of age took part from 20 to 25 US areas. Sequencing input: PBMCs or T cells enriched from blood (not recorded which). This chain links TRBV29-1 with TRBJ1-1; TRBD1 matches 7 bases. This receptor was identified in a man aged 35 to 55 who had recovered from COVID-19. The CDR3 DNA follows: TGCAGCGTTGAAGTTCGCAGGGGGTGGACTGAAGCTTTCTTT. Its translation is CSVEVRRGWTEAFF.